Each of the 32 T cell receptor beta chains below was sequenced from the same sample in a study of T cells in women clearing cervical HPV infection. The data were produced by immunoSEQ multiplex PCR, yet TCRdb's version contains in-frame clones alone and is incomplete. Its table records approximately 30,000 clones. Specimen: blood buffy coat. The receptors were gathered from a woman aged 18-70 years with a cervical HPV16 infection that either progressed to CIN3+ or cleared (not recorded which).

A word on this clone: Sequencing ends 3 residues short of the CDR3 end; the germline J gene provides the rest. V usage is TRBV18 and J usage is TRBJ2-5, with TRBD2 matching over 11 bases. This CDR3 has 17 residues. J lost 2 bases, V lost 0 bases, and 5 bases had no gene match. CDR1 and CDR2 from the germline V gene are KGHSH and LQKENI. The CDR3 spells CASSPPLAGGTQETQYF. The CDR3 DNA, read in part, is TGTGCCAGCTCACCACCGCTAGCGGGAGGTACGCAAGAGACC.

Turning to this clone: The CDR3 end falls 3 residues outside the read, so it is completed with the germline J gene. The chain is built from TRBV11-2 and TRBJ1-6; 12 nucleotides align to TRBD1. The CDR3 is 15 residues long. V shed 2 bases, J shed 10 bases, and the junction held 3 bases outside the gene matches. The V gene's germline CDR1 is SGHAT and CDR2 FQNNGV. The CDR3 spells CASSLSGTGGSPLHF. The part of the CDR3 DNA that was read is TGTGCCAGCAGCTTATCCGGGACAGGGGGCTCACCC.

In regard to this clone: The read terminates 3 residues before the CDR3 end, so the remaining end is supplied by the germline J gene. The chain is built from TRBV20-1 and TRBJ1-1; D gene unclear. Trimming cost V 1 base and J 5 bases, with 5 bases left between them. The CDR3 length is 11 residues. Germline V gives CDR1 DFQATT, CDR2 SNEGSKA (reference sequence). The covered CDR3 bases are TGCAGTGCTAGAGGACATACTGAA. Protein sequence: CSARGHTE. The CDR3 in full is CSARGHTEAFF.

As regards this clone: Read data end 3 residues before the CDR3 end; the end is taken from the germline J gene. The chain is built from TRBV11-3 and TRBJ2-1; D could derive from TRBD1 or TRBD2 (7 bases each). Germline lookup yields CDR1 SGHNT and CDR2 YENEEA. The CDR3 is 15 amino acids. The V and J ends lost 5 bases and 8 bases respectively, with 19 bases between them. The CDR3 loop is CASSKGGGGKDEQFF. The part of the CDR3 DNA that was read is TGTGCCAGCAGCAAGGGGGGAGGGGGCAAGGATGAG.

Notes on this clone: Read data end 3 residues before the CDR3 end; the end is taken from the germline J gene. The chain has TRBV30 and TRBJ2-7; the D gene is possibly TRBD1 (6 bases). With 8 bases removed from V and 3 bases from J, the gap between germline ends came to 17 bases. Germline-derived CDR1 and CDR2 are GTSNPN and SVGIG (reference sequence). The CDR3 loop spans 13 amino acids. CDR3 sequence: CAGIGDTNYEQYF. The CDR3 bases that were read are TGTGCCGGGATTGGGGACACAAACTACGAG.

Comments on this clone: The read terminates 3 residues before the CDR3 end, so the remaining end is supplied by the germline J gene. The V call is TRBV7-9, the J call TRBJ1-2; D is unclear. CDR3 size: 14 residues. CDR1 is SEHNR, CDR2 FQNEAQ, per germline (reference sequence). CDR3 residues: CASSGIQKYNDYTF. The DNA read from the CDR3 is TGTGCCAGCAGCGGAATACAGAAATACAATGAC.

Note on this clone: The read stops 3 residues short of the end of the CDR3; the missing end is completed from the germline J gene. The V call is TRBV6-1, the J call TRBJ1-1; D ambiguous. This CDR3 has 13 amino acids. In germline, CDR1 is MNHNS, CDR2 SASEGT. CDR3 protein: CASSEGGGFGAFF. The CDR3 bases that were read are TGTGCCAGCAGTGAAGGAGGAGGGTTTGGA.

With respect to this clone: The CDR3 end lies 3 residues beyond the end of the read and is filled in from the germline J gene. The V gene is TRBV19, the J gene TRBJ1-5; no reliable D call. CDR3 length: 16 amino acids. The V and J ends lost 0 bases and 0 bases respectively, with 9 bases between them. The germline gives CDR1 LNHDA, CDR2 SQIVND (reference sequence). The CDR3 protein is CASSIDTAYSNQPQHF. The covered CDR3 bases are TGTGCCAGTAGTATAGACACAGCTTATAGCAATCAGCCC.

In regard to this clone: Read coverage stops 3 residues before the CDR3 terminus; the germline J gene supplies the remainder. V gene TRBV27 combines with J gene TRBJ2-7; TRBD2 matches at 9 bases. The CDR3 runs 19 residues. Per germline, CDR1 MNHEY and CDR2 SMNVEV (reference sequence). With 9 bases clipped from V and 4 bases from J, the junction kept 25 bases outside the gene matches. CDR3 in amino acids: CASLPLAGGGPQGRYEQYF. Incomplete CDR3 DNA: TGTGCCAGTTTGCCACTAGCGGGTGGAGGGCCACAAGGTCGTTACGAG.

As for this clone: The read terminates 3 residues ahead of where the CDR3 ends, so the germline J gene completes it. The chain carries TRBV2 and TRBJ1-5, with 9 positions matching TRBD1. V lost 5 bases to trimming and J lost 1 base; unmatched junction nucleotides: 3. Germline V gene data show CDR1 as SNHLY and CDR2 as FYNNEI. This CDR3 has 15 residues. The CDR3 region is CASSQQGASNQPQHF. The part of the CDR3 DNA that was read is TGTGCCAGCAGTCAACAGGGGGCCAGCAATCAGCCC.

As regards this clone: Sequencing ends 3 residues short of the CDR3 end; the germline J gene provides the rest. V usage is TRBV10-2 and J usage is TRBJ2-5, with 9 bases lining up with TRBD1. The CDR3 sequence is 15 residues long. V was clipped by 7 bases and J by 5 bases; unmatched bases: 11. Germline CDR1 and CDR2: WSHSY and SAAADI. The CDR3 spells CASKFRDRVGETQYF. The sequenced part of the CDR3 DNA is TGCGCCAGCAAGTTCCGGGACAGGGTTGGGGAGACC.

A word on this clone: The CDR3 is cut off 3 residues early in the read; its end comes from the germline J gene. The chain joins TRBV19 to TRBJ2-1, with TRBD2 matching over 9 bases. In germline, CDR1 is LNHDA, CDR2 SQIVND (reference sequence). This CDR3 region has 16 residues. Trimming took 3 bases from V and 4 from J; bases not matched to a gene: 7. The CDR3: CASSIRASGAYNEQFF. The sequenced part of the CDR3 DNA is TGTGCCAGTAGTATTAGGGCTAGCGGGGCATACAATGAG.

Concerning this clone itself: The DNA ends 3 residues before the CDR3 does, and the rest of the CDR3 is filled in from the germline J gene. The rearrangement links TRBV5-1 to TRBJ2-5; 8 bases are a match to TRBD2. CDR3 size: 18 residues. V gave up 1 base and J gave up 5 bases; unmatched junction bases: 16. Germline values: CDR1 SGHRS, CDR2 YFSETQ. The CDR3 loop reads CASSLKVVAGIVGETQYF. The CDR3 bases that were read are TGCGCCAGCAGCTTGAAAGTGGTAGCGGGAATTGTCGGGGAGACC.

As to this clone: With the read ending 3 residues before the CDR3 end, the germline J gene is used to fill in that end. The V call is TRBV6-1, the J call TRBJ1-4, with TRBD1 identical over 11 bases. Losses at the gene ends were 4 bases for V and 7 bases for J; bases not matched to a gene: 5. CDR3 length equals 15 residues. CDR1 is MNHNS and CDR2 is SASEGT in the germline V gene. The CDR3 protein is CASSATGTGGEKLFF. CDR3 bases read: TGTGCCAGCAGTGCAACCGGGACAGGGGGTGAAAAA.

About this clone: Coverage ceases 3 residues before the CDR3 finishes, and the germline J gene fills in the end. This chain uses TRBV30 with TRBJ2-2; 9 nucleotides line up with TRBD1. The CDR3 extends over 15 amino acids. Germline V gene sequence: CDR1 GTSNPN, CDR2 SVGIG (reference sequence). Here the CDR3 reads CAWSRGQGSREKLFF. The covered CDR3 bases are TGTGCCTGGAGTAGGGGACAGGGTTCAAGAGAAAAG.

Details on this clone: The read stops 3 residues short of the end of the CDR3; the missing end is completed from the germline J gene. J is TRBJ1-1 and V is TRBV7-2; D is unresolved. The germline V gene has CDR1 SGHTA and CDR2 FQGNSA. The CDR3 covers 14 residues. Trimming removed 3 bases at V and 0 bases at J, with 8 bases between. The CDR3 DNA, read in part, is TGTGCCAGCAGCTTGCGGGTACTGAACACTGAA. Amino acid sequence: CASSLRVLNTE. In full, the CDR3 is CASSLRVLNTEAFF. Combining the CDR3 with reference TRBV7-2 and TRBJ1-1 gives the whole variable domain GAGVSQSPSNKVTEKGKDVELRCDPISGHTALYWYRQSLGQGLEFLIYFQGNSAPDKSGLPSDRFSAERTGGSVSTLTIQRTQQEDSAVYLCASSLRVLNTEAFFGQGTRLTVV.

On this clone: The read terminates 3 residues ahead of where the CDR3 ends, so the germline J gene completes it. This chain uses TRBV20-1 with TRBJ2-5; unclear D gene. The CDR3 runs to 11 residues. Per germline, CDR1 DFQATT and CDR2 SNEGSKA (reference sequence). V dropped 3 bases and J dropped 1 base, with 3 bases sitting between them. The CDR3 bases that were read are TGCAGTGCTAGCGGCCAAGAGACC. Its translation is CSASGQET. The full-length CDR3 reads as CSASGQETQYF.

With respect to this clone: The sequenced fragment ends 3 residues before the CDR3 boundary, so the rest is inferred from the germline J gene. This chain links TRBV20-1 with TRBJ1-4, with 11 bases lining up with TRBD1. CDR3 size: 16 residues. The V segment lost 3 bases and the J segment 8 bases; nucleotides outside the gene matches: 11. Germline loops: CDR1 DFQATT, CDR2 SNEGSKA (reference sequence). The covered CDR3 bases are TGCAGTGCTAGGGATGTCACCGGGACAGGGGGGGAAAAA. Translation: CSARDVTGTGGEK. The whole CDR3 is CSARDVTGTGGEKLFF.

Of note for this clone: The CDR3 end is not reached by the read, which stops 3 residues before it; the germline J gene fills it in. The chain uses TRBV6-1 and TRBJ1-1, with 9 bases matching TRBD1. CDR1 is MNHNS and CDR2 is SASEGT in the germline V gene. The CDR3 is made up of 15 amino acids. The V and J ends lost 3 bases and 7 bases, in that order; junction bases with no gene match: 9. CDR3 protein: CASSERDREIDEAFF. Incomplete CDR3 DNA: TGTGCCAGCAGTGAGCGGGACAGGGAGATTGATGAA.

Remarks on this clone: The CDR3 end falls 3 residues outside the read, so it is completed with the germline J gene. The chain links TRBV30 to TRBJ2-1, with D uncertain. The germline V gene encodes CDR1 GTSNPN and CDR2 SVGIG (reference sequence). The CDR3 has 14 residues. V dropped 2 bases and J dropped 5 bases, with 13 bases sitting between them. The sequenced CDR3 bases are TGTGCCTGGAGTAGTTTGAGAGCTGACAATGAG. Protein product: CAWSSLRADNE. The CDR3 in its entirety is CAWSSLRADNEQFF.

On this clone: The read finishes 3 residues shy of the CDR3 end, and the germline J gene is used to complete it. V and J are TRBV20-1 and TRBJ2-7, with 11 bases fitting TRBD2. V was clipped by 0 bases and J by 3 bases; unmatched bases: 10. The germline gives CDR1 DFQATT, CDR2 SNEGSKA (reference sequence). The CDR3 sequence is 17 residues long. The chain's CDR3 is CSARDRLAGGDFYEQYF. The covered CDR3 bases are TGCAGTGCTAGAGATAGGCTAGCGGGAGGAGATTTCTACGAG.

Of note for this clone: The CDR3 end falls 3 residues outside the read, so it is completed with the germline J gene. The chain couples TRBV20-1 to TRBJ2-2; 10 nucleotides line up with TRBD1. This CDR3 has 16 residues. Germline assignment: CDR1 DFQATT and CDR2 SNEGSKA (reference sequence). J gave up 3 bases and V 0 bases, and 4 bases lay outside the gene matches. This CDR3 reads CSARDPDRGDTGELFF. The covered CDR3 bases are TGCAGTGCTAGAGATCCGGACAGGGGGGACACCGGGGAG.

The part of the CDR3 DNA that was read is TGCAGCGTTGCCCGAGAAGCCACCTCCTACGAG. Protein: CSVAREATSYE. The entire CDR3 sequence reads CSVAREATSYEQYF. The chain is built from TRBV29-1 and TRBJ2-7; no reliable D call. The observed sequence ends 3 residues before the CDR3 terminus, with the missing tail filled in from the germline J gene. CDR1 is SQVTM and CDR2 is ANQGSEA in the germline V gene. Deletions cut 4 bases from V and 0 bases from J, with 13 bases between. The CDR3 runs 14 residues.

Concerning this clone itself: With the read ending 3 residues before the CDR3 end, the germline J gene is used to fill in that end. The J gene is TRBJ2-2, the V gene TRBV7-2, with D maybe TRBD2 (6 bases). The length of the CDR3 is 14 residues. Germline V gene data show CDR1 as SGHTA and CDR2 as FQGNSA. The sequenced CDR3 bases are TGTGCCAGCAGCAGGGCGGGAACTAATGAAAAG. It yields the protein CASSRAGTNEK. In full, the CDR3 reads CASSRAGTNEKLFF.

Note on this clone: At one end the junction does not follow the germline gene, possibly because of a read error. The CDR3 goes on 3 residues after the read ends, and that part is filled in from the germline J gene. The chain recombines TRBV10-3 with TRBJ2-1; D perhaps matches TRBD2 (5 bases). This CDR3 spans 13 amino acids. CDR1 is ENHRY and CDR2 is SYGVKD in the germline V gene. The CDR3 region is CAMAADSDNEQFF. CDR3 bases read: TGTGCCATGGCCGCGGACTCCGACAATGAG.

Comment on this clone: Read coverage stops 3 residues before the CDR3 terminus; the germline J gene supplies the remainder. This chain uses TRBV12-5 with TRBJ2-2; D not certain. Trimming shortened V by 0 bases and J by 2 bases, and 10 bases separated the two germline ends. Germline V CDR1 and CDR2: LGHNT, FRNRAP. CDR3 length equals 16 residues. The chain's CDR3 is CASGLVLGRNTGELFF. The CDR3 bases that were read are TGTGCTAGTGGTTTGGTACTGGGCCGCAACACCGGGGAG.

Concerning this clone: The read ends 3 residues early relative to the CDR3; the germline J gene fills the gap. The chain recombines TRBV20-1 with TRBJ1-2; 9 nucleotides align to TRBD1. CDR1 and CDR2 from the germline V gene are DFQATT and SNEGSKA (reference sequence). This CDR3 spans 15 amino acids. Trimming took 0 bases from V and 5 from J; bases not matched to a gene: 7. The part of the CDR3 DNA that was read is TGCAGTGCTAGAGATCAGCCGGGACAGGGTTATGGC. It yields the protein CSARDQPGQGYG. The full CDR3 is CSARDQPGQGYGYTF.

As concerns this clone: The read is 3 residues too short to cover the CDR3 end, so that end is filled in from the germline J gene. The chain couples TRBV2 to TRBJ2-5; TRBD2 matches at 11 bases. This CDR3 has 17 residues. In germline, CDR1 is SNHLY, CDR2 FYNNEI. The trim removed 3 bases at V and 7 bases at J, leaving 13 bases unmatched. CDR3 DNA (partial): TGTGCCAGCAGTGAGCCTTCGGGAGGTAGCGGGAGGGGGACC. Amino acids: CASSEPSGGSGRGT. The entire CDR3 reads CASSEPSGGSGRGTQYF.

Worth noting for this clone: The read ends 3 residues before the CDR3 terminus; that terminus is restored from the germline J gene. This sequence joins TRBV20-1 and TRBJ1-1; no reliable D call. V was trimmed by 6 bases and J by 0 bases, leaving 11 bases between them. Germline V CDR1 and CDR2: DFQATT, SNEGSKA (reference sequence). The CDR3 loop spans 13 amino acids. The part of the CDR3 DNA that was read is TGCAGTGCCCCTAGGAGCGTGAACACTGAA. Amino acid sequence: CSAPRSVNTE. The full CDR3 is CSAPRSVNTEAFF.

On this clone itself: Sequencing ends 3 residues short of the CDR3 end; the germline J gene provides the rest. The chain is built from TRBV2 and TRBJ2-1; 10 bases are shared with TRBD2. Germline CDR1 reads SNHLY; CDR2 reads FYNNEI. This CDR3 contains 15 residues. The trim removed 4 bases at V and 7 bases at J, leaving 7 bases unmatched. CDR3: CASSGYASGSNEQFF. CDR3 DNA, as far as it was read: TGTGCCAGCAGTGGATATGCTAGCGGGAGTAATGAG.

Notes on this clone: The DNA ends 3 residues before the CDR3 does, and the rest of the CDR3 is filled in from the germline J gene. The chain employs TRBV30 and TRBJ1-6, with unresolved D. V dropped 2 bases and J dropped 10 bases, with 12 bases sitting between them. Germline lookup yields CDR1 GTSNPN and CDR2 SVGIG (reference sequence). The CDR3 is 13 residues long. This CDR3 reads CAWSQRASSPLHF. Incomplete CDR3 DNA: TGTGCCTGGAGTCAGAGGGCTTCCTCACCC.

With respect to this clone: The CDR3 end lies 3 residues beyond the end of the read and is filled in from the germline J gene. The chain uses TRBV20-1 and TRBJ2-3; 9 bases align to TRBD2. Losses at the gene ends were 5 bases for V and 3 bases for J; bases not matched to a gene: 6. Germline values: CDR1 DFQATT, CDR2 SNEGSKA (reference sequence). The CDR3 is 14 residues long. CDR3 region: CSARIAGVTDTQYF. CDR3 DNA, as far as it was read: TGCAGTGCTCGTATAGCGGGAGTAACAGATACG.